What follows describes a single T cell receptor beta chain. This table comes from immunoSEQ multiplex PCR, and its TCRdb copy is limited to in-frame clones, with some not included. The sample lists around 35,000 clones; around nine tenths were seen once. The sample is drawn from a study of T cell changes during pregnancy in multiple sclerosis. The V segment lost 3 bases and the J segment 5 bases; nucleotides outside the gene matches: 5. The CDR3 consists of 13 residues. In germline, CDR1 is SGDLS, CDR2 YYNGEE. The source is a female donor with multiple sclerosis, enrolled in a pregnancy study. The input for sequencing was CD4+ T cells from peripheral blood mononuclear cells, taken in the second trimester of pregnancy. The chain carries TRBV9 and TRBJ2-7; 7 nucleotides match TRBD1. In nucleotides, the CDR3 is TGTGCCAGCAGCGCACTAGGACAGGACGAGCAGTACTTC. Amino acids: CASSALGQDEQYF.